The next 20 T cell receptor beta chains were all read from a single sample in a study of T-cell memory formation after mild COVID-19 (dated by TCRdb to about 2021). Library preparation employed 5' RACE. Sequenced using an Illumina NovaSeq 6000. The public sequencing data were trimmed at Q25 with fastp and processed into clonotypes with MiXCR by TCRdb, which kept only in-frame beta chains. Here each entry gathers all rows of one CDR3 protein and keeps the most common genes and DNA. Present in this sample are 100,000 or so distinct CDR3 sequences, over 8.5% of which were seen just once. The ten largest clones capture about 40% of the sample. The source material was PBMCs or a T cell subset sorted from them (not recorded which). The receptors originated from a man between 18 and 29 years old who had mild COVID-19 (a few samples of this study predate the infection). The sample titles of this study are shuffled in the database, so cell type and time point are left out; the donor was told from shared clones.

CDR3 residues: CATSRDGLGNTGELFF. The CDR3 DNA reads as TGTGCCACCAGCAGAGATGGACTAGGCAACACCGGGGAGCTGTTTTTT. V gene TRBV15 combines with J gene TRBJ2-2, with TRBD2 identical over 7 bases. With 0 bases clipped from V and 2 bases from J, the junction kept 3 bases outside the gene matches. The V gene's germline CDR1 is LNHNV and CDR2 YYDKDF (reference sequence). The CDR3 totals 16 residues.

This clonotype was seen a handful of times. The chain recombines TRBV5-1 with TRBJ1-6; D remains ambiguous. From germline, CDR1 is SGHRS and CDR2 YFSETQ. This CDR3 contains 17 residues. V dropped 2 bases and J dropped 4 bases, with 16 bases sitting between them. CDR3 loop: CASSFESEGPYNSPLHF. DNA for the CDR3: TGCGCCAGCAGCTTCGAGTCAGAAGGTCCATATAATTCACCCCTCCACTTT.

The sample holds a few counts of this clonotype. The DNA of the CDR3 is TGCGCCAGCAGCTTGGCAGGGAGCTCCTATAATTCACCCCTCCACTTT. As protein: CASSLAGSSYNSPLHF. The chain combines TRBV5-1 with TRBJ1-6; weak D call: TRBD1 (5 bases). V lost 0 bases and J lost 0, with 7 bases in between. Germline-derived CDR1 and CDR2 are SGHRS and YFSETQ. The CDR3 extends over 16 amino acids. Looking up the rest from reference TRBV5-1 and TRBJ1-6 gives the full variable domain: KAGVTQTPRYLIKTRGQQVTLSCSPISGHRSVSWYQQTPGQGLQFLFEYFSETQRNKGNFPGRFSGRQFSNSRSEMNVSTLELGDSALYLCASSLAGSSYNSPLHFGNGTRLTVT.

This clonotype was seen ten or more times. This sequence joins TRBV3-1 and TRBJ2-3, with 8 bases fitting TRBD2. The CDR3 consists of 17 residues. CDR1 is LGHDT and CDR2 is YNNKEL in the germline V gene (reference sequence). J was trimmed by 5 bases and V by 4 bases; bases with no gene match: 14. CDR3 nucleotide sequence: TGTGCCAGCAGCCCCGATTTCGGCGGGGGGCTGGTAGATACGCAGTATTTT. It specifies CASSPDFGGGLVDTQYF.

V and J are TRBV6-5 and TRBJ2-5, with TRBD2 identical over 9 bases. Germline V gene data show CDR1 as MNHEY and CDR2 as SVGAGI. The CDR3 has 15 amino acids. With V trimmed by 7 bases and J by 0 bases, 6 bases remained unmatched. The CDR3 loop reads CASTPGGGDQETQYF. CDR3 in DNA: TGTGCCAGCACCCCAGGCGGGGGGGACCAAGAGACCCAGTACTTC.

A few counts support this clonotype. V usage is TRBV7-9 and J usage is TRBJ2-3; tentatively, D is TRBD1 (6 bases). The germline V gene has CDR1 SEHNR and CDR2 FQNEAQ (reference sequence). V lost 0 bases to trimming and J lost 4 bases, with 14 bases between them. The length of the CDR3 is 16 residues. As DNA, the CDR3 is TGTGCCAGCAGCTTAGCGCGCAGGGGTTTAGCAGATACGCAGTATTTT. Amino acid sequence: CASSLARRGLADTQYF. Together with reference TRBV7-9 and TRBJ2-3, the CDR3 gives the full variable domain: DTGVSQNPRHKITKRGQNVTFRCDPISEHNRLYWYRQTLGQGPEFLTYFQNEAQLEKSRLLSDRFSAERPKGSFSTLEIQRTEQGDSAMYLCASSLARRGLADTQYFGPGTRLTVL.

The chain has TRBV12-3 or TRBV12-4 and TRBJ2-5; no clear D. Trimming removed 5 bases from V and 6 bases from J, with 22 bases in between. The CDR3 consists of 16 residues. CDR3 sequence: CASSPPNPFLSQTQYF. The CDR3 DNA is TGTGCCAGCAGTCCCCCCAACCCCTTTTTGAGCCAGACCCAGTACTTC.

V usage is TRBV7-8 and J usage is TRBJ2-3; D gene ambiguous. CDR3 size: 14 residues. V gave up 5 bases and J gave up 4 bases, with 13 bases separating them. Per germline, CDR1 SGHVS and CDR2 FQNEAQ. CDR3 region: CASSLRAGSDTQYF. In nucleotides, the CDR3 is TGTGCCAGCAGCCTTCGTGCCGGGTCAGATACGCAGTATTTT.

The chain is built from TRBV6-2 or TRBV6-3 and TRBJ2-7; tentative D call: TRBD2 (6 bases). This CDR3 contains 13 residues. V was trimmed by 8 bases and J by 3 bases, leaving 14 bases between them. The V gene's germline CDR1 is MNHEY and CDR2 SVGEGT. The CDR3 loop reads CASQRRGIYEQYV. Written as DNA, the CDR3 is TGTGCCAGCCAACGCCGCGGGATCTACGAGCAGTACGTC.

Concerning this clonotype itself: A read error is possible here, since a much larger clone lies one base away. J is TRBJ2-5 and V is TRBV6-5, with 10 nucleotides matching TRBD1. The CDR3 covers 15 residues. Germline V lookup: CDR1 MNHEY, CDR2 SVGAGI. CDR3 protein: CASRPGQGFVETPYF. The CDR3 DNA follows: TGTGCCAGCCGACCGGGACAGGGGTTCGTGGAGACCCCGTACTTC.

This clonotype showed up just a few times. The gene calls are TRBV21-1 and TRBJ1-2. TRBV21-1 is a pseudogene segment. The CDR3 totals 14 residues. This CDR3 is CASSQRRGGYGYTF. The CDR3 nucleotides are TGTGCCAGCAGCCAGCGCCGGGGGGGGTATGGCTACACCTTC.

CDR3 sequence reads: CASSFFRQGGAEAFF. The CDR3 region has the DNA TGCGCCAGCAGCTTCTTTCGGCAGGGAGGGGCTGAAGCTTTCTTT. The chain has TRBV5-1 and TRBJ1-1; possible D gene TRBD1, 5 bases. Germline V gene sequence: CDR1 SGHRS, CDR2 YFSETQ. CDR3 length: 15 residues. V gave up 2 bases and J gave up 6 bases, with 17 bases separating them.

This sequence joins TRBV7-3 and TRBJ1-2; D is uncertain. Germline V gives CDR1 SGHTA, CDR2 FQGTGA. This CDR3 spans 15 amino acids. Deletions cut 5 bases from V and 6 bases from J, with 19 bases between. CDR3 protein: CASSPQLGPSDGYTF. CDR3 in DNA: TGTGCCAGCAGCCCTCAACTGGGCCCCTCCGATGGCTACACCTTC.

This clonotype was seen a handful of times. The chain joins TRBV4-3 to TRBJ1-1, with D perhaps TRBD1 (5 bases). CDR1 is LGHNA and CDR2 is YSLEER in the germline V gene. The V and J ends lost 0 bases and 7 bases respectively, with 15 bases between them. The CDR3 is 15 residues long. CDR3 sequence (DNA): TGCGCCAGCAGCCAAGATCTCCCCGGGGCGGGTGAAGCTTTCTTT. Translated: CASSQDLPGAGEAFF.

This chain joins TRBV27 and TRBJ1-2, with D possibly TRBD1 on 5 matching bases. Trimming took 6 bases from V and 2 from J, leaving 13 bases between them. Germline V CDR1 and CDR2: MNHEY, SMNVEV (reference sequence). This CDR3 region has 14 residues. Here the CDR3 DNA reads TGTGCCAGCAGCCGAGGGGACCGGAACTATGGCTACACCTTC. Its protein is CASSRGDRNYGYTF.

V gene TRBV5-1 combines with J gene TRBJ1-5; D remains unclear. Germline CDR1 SGHRS, CDR2 YFSETQ. The CDR3 covers 15 residues. Trimming removed 5 bases at V and 4 bases at J, with 16 bases between. The DNA of the CDR3 is TGCGCCAGCAGGATCAACACGGCCATAAATCAGCCCCAGCATTTT. Its translation is CASRINTAINQPQHF. The variable domain in full, completed from reference TRBV5-1 and TRBJ1-5, reads KAGVTQTPRYLIKTRGQQVTLSCSPISGHRSVSWYQQTPGQGLQFLFEYFSETQRNKGNFPGRFSGRQFSNSRSEMNVSTLELGDSALYLCASRINTAINQPQHFGDGTRLSIL.

The table lists this clonotype with many counts. DNA of the CDR3: TGTGCCAGCAGCCCTCCGGCCCAGTACTTC. This sequence encodes CASSPPAQYF. V gene TRBV6-1 combines with J gene TRBJ2-5, with unresolved D. Trimming removed 6 bases from V and 9 bases from J, with 8 bases in between. The germline CDR1 and CDR2 sequences are MNHNS and SASEGT. This CDR3 has 10 residues.

A few counts support this clonotype. The chain combines TRBV21-1 with TRBJ2-1; no check of the table's D call, TRBD1, against the DNA was made. TRBV21-1 constitutes a pseudogene. CDR3 length: 13 amino acids. In DNA form, the CDR3 reads TGTGCCAGCAGCAACGGGCCAGGCGATGAGCAGTTCTTC. Protein sequence: CASSNGPGDEQFF.

This clonotype was picked up a small number of times. V usage is TRBV29-1 and J usage is TRBJ2-6; D gene uncertain. Germline-derived CDR1 and CDR2 are SQVTM and ANQGSEA. Deletions cut 2 bases from V and 0 bases from J, with 8 bases between. This CDR3 comprises 15 residues. The CDR3 region has the DNA TGCAGCGTTGAATCCGAACTCTCTGGGGCCAACGTCCTGACTTTC. Residues: CSVESELSGANVLTF.

The V and J genes are TRBV4-1 and TRBJ2-7; 8 bases align to TRBD2. The CDR3 length is 15 residues. The V and J ends lost 1 base and 2 bases, in that order; junction bases with no gene match: 4. Looked up from germline, CDR1 is MGHRA and CDR2 is YSYEKL. Here the CDR3 DNA reads TGCGCCAGCAGCCAAGTTACGGGGGGGCCCTACGAGCAGTACGTC. It codes for CASSQVTGGPYEQYV.